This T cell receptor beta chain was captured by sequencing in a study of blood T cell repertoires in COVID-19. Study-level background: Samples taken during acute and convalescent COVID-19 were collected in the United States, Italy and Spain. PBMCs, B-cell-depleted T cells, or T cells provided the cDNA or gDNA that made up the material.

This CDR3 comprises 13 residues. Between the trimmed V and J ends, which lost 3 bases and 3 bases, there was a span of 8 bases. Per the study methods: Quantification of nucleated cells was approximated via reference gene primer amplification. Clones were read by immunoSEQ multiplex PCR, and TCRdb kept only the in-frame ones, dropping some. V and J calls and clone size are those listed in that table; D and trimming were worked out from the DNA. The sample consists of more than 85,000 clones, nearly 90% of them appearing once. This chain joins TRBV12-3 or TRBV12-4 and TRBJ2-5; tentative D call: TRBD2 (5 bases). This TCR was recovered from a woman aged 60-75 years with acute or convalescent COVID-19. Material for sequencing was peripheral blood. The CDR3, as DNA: TGTGCCAGCAGTTTGGGAGCGGAAGAGACCCAGTACTTC. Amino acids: CASSLGAEETQYF.